Following are 2 T cell receptor beta chains from one sample sequenced in a study of T cell changes during pregnancy in multiple sclerosis. Assay used: immunoSEQ multiplex PCR; TCRdb lists only in-frame clones, some missing. The data show about 51,000 clones, 94% seen once. Sequenced here: CD4+ T cells from peripheral blood mononuclear cells, sampled in the second trimester of pregnancy. These receptors were collected from a female donor with multiple sclerosis, enrolled in a pregnancy study.

The chain links TRBV5-4 to TRBJ2-5; D possibly corresponds to TRBD2 (6 bases). Per the germline V gene, CDR1 is SGHNT and CDR2 is YYREEE (reference sequence). The V end was cut by 2 bases, the J end by 4 bases, with 12 bases between. The CDR3 runs 14 residues. The CDR3 loop is CASSLLAAGETQYF. The CDR3 DNA follows: TGTGCCAGCAGCTTACTGGCAGCGGGAGAGACCCAGTACTTC.

The gene calls are TRBV7-2 and TRBJ2-5, with no clear D. The germline V gene encodes CDR1 SGHTA and CDR2 FQGNSA. The germline V and J ends were trimmed by 5 bases and 7 bases, with 17 bases remaining between them. The CDR3 totals 14 residues. CDR3 residues: CASSPEAAAWTQYF. CDR3 sequence (DNA): TGTGCCAGCAGCCCCGAGGCTGCGGCTTGGACCCAGTACTTC.